This T cell receptor (beta chain) was identified during a study of cytomegalovirus exposure and HLA in healthy donors. Notes on the study in general: Per a later analysis, roughly 17,000 TCR beta sequences showed association with HLA alleles at 0.05 false discovery rate. Further analysis, carried out later, found HLA-associated TCR beta chains more clonally expanded than equally common other chains.

As regards this clone: Its cognate antigen is unknown.

The CDR3 is made up of 14 amino acids. In germline, CDR1 is SEHNR, CDR2 FQNEAQ (reference sequence). The ends were cut back, 7 bases at V and 0 bases at J, with 12 bases in the middle. The PCR was carried out with 60 Vbeta primers and 13 Jbeta primers. Generated by immunoSEQ multiplex PCR, the TCRdb table keeps only in-frame clones and is missing some. The sample lists 120,000 to 150,000 clones, approximately 82% occurring once. The rearrangement uses TRBV7-9 and TRBJ1-2; D is uncertain. The receptor comes from a man aged 40-55 years in good health and CMV-seronegative. Sequencing was done on a sample of PBMCs. The DNA for the CDR3 is TGTGCCAGCACCCCCGGGAGTACTAACTATGGCTACACCTTC. Residues: CASTPGSTNYGYTF. The full variable domain, with the rest looked up from reference TRBV7-9 and TRBJ1-2, is DTGVSQNPRHKITKRGQNVTFRCDPISEHNRLYWYRQTLGQGPEFLTYFQNEAQLEKSRLLSDRFSAERPKGSFSTLEIQRTEQGDSAMYLCASTPGSTNYGYTFGSGTRLTVV.